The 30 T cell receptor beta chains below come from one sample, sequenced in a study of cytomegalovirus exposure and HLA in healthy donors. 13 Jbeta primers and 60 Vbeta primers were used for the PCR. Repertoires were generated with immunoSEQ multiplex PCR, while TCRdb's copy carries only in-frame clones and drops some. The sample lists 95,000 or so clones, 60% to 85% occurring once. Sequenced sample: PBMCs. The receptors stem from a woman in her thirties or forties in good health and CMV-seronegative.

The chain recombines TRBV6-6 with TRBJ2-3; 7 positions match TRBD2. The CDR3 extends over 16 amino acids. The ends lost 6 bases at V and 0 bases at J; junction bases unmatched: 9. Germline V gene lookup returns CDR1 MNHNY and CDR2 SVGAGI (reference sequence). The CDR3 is CASRQQRDPSTDTQYF. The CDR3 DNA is TGTGCCAGCAGACAACAGCGGGACCCTAGCACAGATACGCAGTATTTT.

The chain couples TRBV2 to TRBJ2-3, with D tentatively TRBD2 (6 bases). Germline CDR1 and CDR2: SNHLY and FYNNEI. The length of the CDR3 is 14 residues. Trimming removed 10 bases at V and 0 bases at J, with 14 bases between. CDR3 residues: CATKGGTSTDTQYF. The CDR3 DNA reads TGTGCCACCAAGGGTGGGACTAGCACAGATACGCAGTATTTT.

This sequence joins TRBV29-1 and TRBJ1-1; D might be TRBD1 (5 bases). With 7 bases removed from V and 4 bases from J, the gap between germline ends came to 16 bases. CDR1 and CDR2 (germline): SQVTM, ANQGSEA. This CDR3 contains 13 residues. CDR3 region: CSAEGRGGTEAFF. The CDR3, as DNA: TGCAGCGCAGAAGGTCGGGGGGGCACTGAAGCTTTCTTT.

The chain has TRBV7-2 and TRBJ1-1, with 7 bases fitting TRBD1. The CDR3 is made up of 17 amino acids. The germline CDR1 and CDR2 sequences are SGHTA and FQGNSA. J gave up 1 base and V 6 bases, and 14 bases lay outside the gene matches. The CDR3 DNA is TGTGCCAGCAGTCCTAGACCGCCGGGACAGAGGAACACTGAAGCTTTCTTT. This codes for CASSPRPPGQRNTEAFF.

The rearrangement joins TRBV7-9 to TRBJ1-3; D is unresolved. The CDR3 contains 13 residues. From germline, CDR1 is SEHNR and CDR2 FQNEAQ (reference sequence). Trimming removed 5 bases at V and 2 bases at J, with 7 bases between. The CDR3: CASSAPTGNTIYF. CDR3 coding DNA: TGTGCCAGCAGCGCCCCTACTGGAAACACCATATATTTT.

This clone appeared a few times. CDR3 sequence: CATSPTAGHLFSYNEQFF. In DNA form, the CDR3 reads TGTGCCACCAGCCCCACAGCGGGACACCTCTTCTCCTACAATGAGCAGTTCTTC. The V gene is TRBV15, the J gene TRBJ2-1; D may be TRBD2 (7 bases). Germline CDR1 reads LNHNV; CDR2 reads YYDKDF (reference sequence). Trimming took off 5 bases at V and 0 bases at J, with 20 bases between the two ends. The CDR3 has 18 residues.

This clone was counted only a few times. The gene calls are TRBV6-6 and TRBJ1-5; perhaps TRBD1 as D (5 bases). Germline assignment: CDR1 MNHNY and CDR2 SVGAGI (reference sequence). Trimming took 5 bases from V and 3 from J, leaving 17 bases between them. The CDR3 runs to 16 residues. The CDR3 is CASSKGPARDNQPQHF. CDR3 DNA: TGTGCCAGCAGTAAGGGGCCCGCCAGGGACAATCAGCCCCAGCATTTT.

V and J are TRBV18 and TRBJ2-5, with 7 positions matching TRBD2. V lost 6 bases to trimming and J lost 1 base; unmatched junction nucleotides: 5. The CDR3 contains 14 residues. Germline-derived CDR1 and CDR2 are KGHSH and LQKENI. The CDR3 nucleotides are TGTGCCAGCTCCTTAGCGGGCCCCCAAGAGACCCAGTACTTC. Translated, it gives CASSLAGPQETQYF.

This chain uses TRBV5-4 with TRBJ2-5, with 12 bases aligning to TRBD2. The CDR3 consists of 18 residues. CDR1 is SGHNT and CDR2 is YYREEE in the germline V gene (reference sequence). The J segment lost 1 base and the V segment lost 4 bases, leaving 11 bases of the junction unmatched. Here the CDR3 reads CASSLYTSGGNRQETQYF. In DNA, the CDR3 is TGTGCCAGCAGCCTATATACTAGCGGGGGGAACCGCCAAGAGACCCAGTACTTC.

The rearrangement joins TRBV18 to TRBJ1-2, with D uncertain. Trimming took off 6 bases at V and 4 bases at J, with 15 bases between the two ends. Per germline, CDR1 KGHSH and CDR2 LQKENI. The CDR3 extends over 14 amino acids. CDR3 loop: CASSPEATAYGYTF. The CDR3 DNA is TGTGCCAGCTCCCCAGAAGCAACAGCCTATGGCTACACCTTC.

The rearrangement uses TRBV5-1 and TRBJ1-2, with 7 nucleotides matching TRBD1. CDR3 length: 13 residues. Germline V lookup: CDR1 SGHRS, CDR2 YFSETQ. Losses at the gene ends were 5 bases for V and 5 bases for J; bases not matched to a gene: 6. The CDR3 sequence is CASSWTGDYGYTF. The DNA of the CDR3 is TGCGCCAGCAGTTGGACAGGCGATTATGGCTACACCTTC.

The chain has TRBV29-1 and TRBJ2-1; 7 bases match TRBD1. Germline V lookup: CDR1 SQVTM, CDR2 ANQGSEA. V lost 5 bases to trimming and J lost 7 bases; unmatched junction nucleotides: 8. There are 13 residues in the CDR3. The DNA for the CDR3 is TGCAGCGTTTACCCGACAGGGCTTAATGAGCAGTTCTTC. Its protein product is CSVYPTGLNEQFF.

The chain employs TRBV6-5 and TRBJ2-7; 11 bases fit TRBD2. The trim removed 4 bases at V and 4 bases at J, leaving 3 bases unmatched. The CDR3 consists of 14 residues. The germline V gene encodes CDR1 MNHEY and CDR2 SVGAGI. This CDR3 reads CASSWTSGPYEQYF. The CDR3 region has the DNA TGTGCCAGCAGTTGGACTAGCGGGCCGTACGAGCAGTACTTC.

The CDR3 nucleotides are TGTGCCAGCACCTCTGGGGGGGATACGCAGTATTTT. Protein: CASTSGGDTQYF. The chain couples TRBV2 to TRBJ2-3; D is perhaps TRBD2 (6 bases). CDR1 and CDR2 from the germline V gene are SNHLY and FYNNEI. The V end was cut by 7 bases, the J end by 6 bases, with 11 bases between. The CDR3 is 12 amino acids.

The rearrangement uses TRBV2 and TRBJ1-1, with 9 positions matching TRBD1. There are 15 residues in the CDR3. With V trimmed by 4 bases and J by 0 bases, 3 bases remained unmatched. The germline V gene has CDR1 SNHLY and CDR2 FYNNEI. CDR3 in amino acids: CASSGQGVLNTEAFF. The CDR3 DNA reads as TGTGCCAGCAGTGGACAGGGGGTTTTGAACACTGAAGCTTTCTTT.

The CDR3 DNA is TGTGCCAGCAGCTTTCTTAAGGGACAGGGGGCCCATGAGCAGTTCTTC. It specifies CASSFLKGQGAHEQFF. The J gene is TRBJ2-1, the V gene TRBV11-2; TRBD1 matches at 12 bases. In germline, CDR1 is SGHAT, CDR2 FQNNGV. CDR3 length equals 16 residues. V dropped 3 bases and J dropped 8; count of bases not matched to a gene: 8.

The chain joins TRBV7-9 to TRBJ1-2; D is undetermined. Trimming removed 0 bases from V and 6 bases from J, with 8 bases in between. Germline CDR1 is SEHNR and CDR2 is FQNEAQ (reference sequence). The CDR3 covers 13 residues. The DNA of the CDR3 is TGTGCCAGCAGCTTAGCCCAGTTTCATGGCTACACCTTC. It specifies CASSLAQFHGYTF.

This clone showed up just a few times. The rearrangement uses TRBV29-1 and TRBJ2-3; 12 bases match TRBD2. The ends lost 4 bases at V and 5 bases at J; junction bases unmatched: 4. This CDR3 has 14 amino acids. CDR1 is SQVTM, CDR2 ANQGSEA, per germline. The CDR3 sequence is CSVVLAGGKDTQYF. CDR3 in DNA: TGCAGCGTTGTCCTAGCGGGGGGGAAAGATACGCAGTATTTT.

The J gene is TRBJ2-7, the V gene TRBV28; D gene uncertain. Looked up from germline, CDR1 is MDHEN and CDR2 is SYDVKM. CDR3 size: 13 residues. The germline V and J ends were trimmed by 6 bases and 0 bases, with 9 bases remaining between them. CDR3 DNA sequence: TGTGCCAGCAGCCAACAGCCCTCCTACGAGCAGTACTTC. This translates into CASSQQPSYEQYF. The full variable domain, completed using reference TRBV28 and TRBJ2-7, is DVKVTQSSRYLVKRTGEKVFLECVQDMDHENMFWYRQDPGLGLRLIYFSYDVKMKEKGDIPEGYSVSREKKERFSLILESASTNQTSMYLCASSQQPSYEQYFGPGTRLTVT.

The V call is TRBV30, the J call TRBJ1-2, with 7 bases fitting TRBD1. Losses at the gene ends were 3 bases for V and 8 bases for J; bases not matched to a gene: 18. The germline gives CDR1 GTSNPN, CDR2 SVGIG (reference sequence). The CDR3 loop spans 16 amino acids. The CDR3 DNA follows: TGTGCCTGGAGCGACCTCACAGGGGAAGGTTTTCCAGGCTACACCTTC. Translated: CAWSDLTGEGFPGYTF.

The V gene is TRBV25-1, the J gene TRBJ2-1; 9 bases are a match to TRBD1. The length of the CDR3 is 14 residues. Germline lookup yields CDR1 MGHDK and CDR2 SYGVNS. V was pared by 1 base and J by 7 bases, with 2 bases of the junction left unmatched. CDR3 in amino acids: CASSESGTGNEQFF. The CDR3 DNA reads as TGTGCCAGCAGTGAATCGGGGACAGGGAATGAGCAGTTCTTC.

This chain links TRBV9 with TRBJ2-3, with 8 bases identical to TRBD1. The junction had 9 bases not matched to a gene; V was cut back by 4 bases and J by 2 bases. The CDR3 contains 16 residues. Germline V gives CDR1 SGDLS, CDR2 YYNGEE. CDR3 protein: CASSPPQGATTDTQYF. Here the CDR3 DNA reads TGTGCCAGCAGCCCCCCGCAGGGGGCTACCACAGATACGCAGTATTTT.

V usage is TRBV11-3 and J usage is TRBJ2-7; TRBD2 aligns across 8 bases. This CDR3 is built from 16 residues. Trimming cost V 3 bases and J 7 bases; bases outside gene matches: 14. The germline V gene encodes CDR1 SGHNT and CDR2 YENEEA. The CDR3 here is CASSFPLLAGGWEQYF. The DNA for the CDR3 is TGTGCCAGCAGCTTCCCTTTATTGGCGGGGGGTTGGGAGCAGTACTTC.

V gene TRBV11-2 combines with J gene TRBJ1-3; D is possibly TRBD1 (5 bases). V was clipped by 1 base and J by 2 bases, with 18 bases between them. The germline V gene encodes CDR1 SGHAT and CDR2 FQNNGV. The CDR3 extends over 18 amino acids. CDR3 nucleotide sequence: TGTGCCAGCAGCTTAGCGGGATGGGGGGGACCGACTGGAAACACCATATATTTT. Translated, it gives CASSLAGWGGPTGNTIYF. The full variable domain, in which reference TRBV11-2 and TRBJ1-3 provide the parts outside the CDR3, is EAGVAQSPRYKIIEKRQSVAFWCNPISGHATLYWYQQILGQGPKLLIQFQNNGVVDDSQLPKDRFSAERLKGVDSTLKIQPAKLEDSAVYLCASSLAGWGGPTGNTIYFGEGSWLTVV.

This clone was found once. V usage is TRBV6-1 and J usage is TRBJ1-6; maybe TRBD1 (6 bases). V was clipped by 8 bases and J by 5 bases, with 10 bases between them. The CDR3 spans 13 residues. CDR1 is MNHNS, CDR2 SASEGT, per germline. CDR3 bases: TGTGCCAGCGACCCAGGGGATAATTCACCCCTCCACTTT. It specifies CASDPGDNSPLHF.

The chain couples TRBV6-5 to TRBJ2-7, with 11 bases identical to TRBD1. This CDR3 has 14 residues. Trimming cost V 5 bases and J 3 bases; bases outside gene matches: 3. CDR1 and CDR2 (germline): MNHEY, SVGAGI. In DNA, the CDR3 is TGTGCCAGCAGTGGGACAGGGGGTCGCTACGAGCAGTACTTC. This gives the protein CASSGTGGRYEQYF.

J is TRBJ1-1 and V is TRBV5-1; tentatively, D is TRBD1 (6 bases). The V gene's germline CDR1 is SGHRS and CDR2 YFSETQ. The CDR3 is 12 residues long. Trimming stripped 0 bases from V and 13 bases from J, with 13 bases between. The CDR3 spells CASSLGGGWSFF. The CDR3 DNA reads TGCGCCAGCAGCTTGGGAGGGGGATGGAGTTTCTTT.

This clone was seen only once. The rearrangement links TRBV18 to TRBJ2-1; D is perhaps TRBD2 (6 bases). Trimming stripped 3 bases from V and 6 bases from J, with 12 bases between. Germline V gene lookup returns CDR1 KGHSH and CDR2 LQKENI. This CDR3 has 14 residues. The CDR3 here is CASSPYTSSNEQFF. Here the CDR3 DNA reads TGTGCCAGCTCACCCTATACTAGCAGCAATGAGCAGTTCTTC.

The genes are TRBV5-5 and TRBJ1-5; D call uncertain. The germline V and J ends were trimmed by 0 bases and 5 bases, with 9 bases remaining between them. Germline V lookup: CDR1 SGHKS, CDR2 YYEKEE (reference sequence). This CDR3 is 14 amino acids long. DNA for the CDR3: TGTGCCAGCAGCTTGGTCGGCCGGGATCAGCCCCAGCATTTT. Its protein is CASSLVGRDQPQHF. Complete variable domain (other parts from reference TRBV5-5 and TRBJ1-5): DAGVTQSPTHLIKTRGQQVTLRCSPISGHKSVSWYQQVLGQGPQFIFQYYEKEERGRGNFPDRFSARQFPNYSSELNVNALLLGDSALYLCASSLVGRDQPQHFGDGTRLSIL.

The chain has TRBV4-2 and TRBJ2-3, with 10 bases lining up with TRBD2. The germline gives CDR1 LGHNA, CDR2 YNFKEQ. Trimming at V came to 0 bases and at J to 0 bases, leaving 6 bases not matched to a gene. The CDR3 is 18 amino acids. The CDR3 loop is CASSQEQAGGPSTDTQYF. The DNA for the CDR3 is TGTGCCAGCAGCCAAGAGCAAGCGGGGGGGCCAAGCACAGATACGCAGTATTTT.